The clone carrying this T cell receptor beta chain showed up just a few times. What it binds is not known. The source of the sample is a study of cytomegalovirus exposure and HLA in healthy donors. Study-level information: Earlier, 117 million unique TCR beta sequences were recovered from approximately 180 million T cells by an analysis.

Study findings and constraints: It was only CMV serostatus that was available as immune exposure information. Sequencing had likely introduced a cluster of highly shared sequence variants as an artifact. Later analysis identified about 17,000 TCR beta sequences associated with HLA alleles, using a false discovery rate threshold of 0.05.

PCR involved 60 Vbeta and 13 Jbeta primers. Method: immunoSEQ multiplex PCR; TCRdb's copy keeps in-frame clones and lacks some. This table holds some 130,000 clones, 70% to 85% found once. Germline V gene lookup returns CDR1 KGHSH and CDR2 LQKENI. The CDR3 totals 14 residues. Trimming left V 2 bases short and J 3 bases short, with 10 bases between. The sequence came from a male donor in good health and CMV-seropositive. Sequencing input: PBMCs. The chain joins TRBV18 to TRBJ1-1; D remains ambiguous. The CDR3 sequence: CASSPFYGDTEAFF. The CDR3 DNA is TGTGCCAGCTCACCATTCTACGGGGACACTGAAGCTTTCTTT.